The 8 T cell receptor beta chains given below trace back to one sample, sequenced in a study of cytomegalovirus exposure and HLA in healthy donors. PCR involved 60 Vbeta and 13 Jbeta primers. The repertoire was sequenced with immunoSEQ multiplex PCR; TCRdb's copy has only in-frame clones and lacks some. Of 150,000 or so clones listed, approximately 85% are singletons. The sample consisted of PBMCs. The receptors were gathered from a woman aged 18 to 35 in good health and CMV-seronegative.

The rearrangement uses TRBV5-4 and TRBJ2-3, with no clear D. Germline V gene data show CDR1 as SGHNT and CDR2 as YYREEE (reference sequence). Deletions cut 0 bases from V and 2 bases from J, with 4 bases between. The CDR3 sequence is 13 residues long. DNA for the CDR3: TGTGCCAGCAGCTTGGTCCTCACAGATACGCAGTATTTT. It is translated as CASSLVLTDTQYF.

Only a few counts were recorded for this clone. V usage is TRBV27 and J usage is TRBJ1-2; weak D call: TRBD1 (6 bases). V was clipped by 0 bases and J by 8 bases, with 13 bases between them. This CDR3 region has 14 residues. The germline V gene has CDR1 MNHEY and CDR2 SMNVEV (reference sequence). The DNA of the CDR3 is TGTGCCAGCAGTTTATCCGGGACAACGGAAGGCTACACCTTC. Translation gives CASSLSGTTEGYTF.

Only one count was recorded for this clone. The genes are TRBV28 and TRBJ2-7, with D possibly TRBD2 on 6 matching bases. CDR1 is MDHEN, CDR2 SYDVKM, per germline. The CDR3 has 14 residues. V was clipped by 6 bases and J by 2 bases, with 14 bases between them. CDR3 in DNA: TGTGCCAGCAGCCCCTCGGGGAGGACCTACGAGCAGTACTTC. Translating it yields CASSPSGRTYEQYF.

The J gene is TRBJ1-1, the V gene TRBV18; 8 bases map to TRBD1. V shed 3 bases and J 11 bases; nucleotides not matched to a gene: 11. This CDR3 has 14 residues. CDR1 and CDR2 (germline): KGHSH, LQKENI. The DNA for the CDR3 is TGTGCCAGCTCACCGGATCCAGGGGGCTATATGGCTTTCTTT. Translating it yields CASSPDPGGYMAFF.

The V call is TRBV7-2, the J call TRBJ1-4, with 8 positions matching TRBD1. The germline V gene encodes CDR1 SGHTA and CDR2 FQGNSA. Trimming at V came to 6 bases and at J to 3 bases, leaving 6 bases not matched to a gene. The CDR3 has 15 residues. CDR3 loop: CASSHRQGSNEKLFF. CDR3 DNA: TGTGCCAGCAGTCATAGACAGGGGTCTAATGAAAAACTGTTTTTT.

The chain is built from TRBV10-3 and TRBJ2-5; 7 bases match TRBD1. The CDR3 runs 14 residues. The trim removed 9 bases at V and 9 bases at J, leaving 16 bases unmatched. From germline, CDR1 is ENHRY and CDR2 SYGVKD. The CDR3 sequence: CAIKTGTDIGPQYF. CDR3 DNA: TGTGCCATAAAAACCGGGACAGACATAGGGCCCCAGTACTTC.

As for this clone: The same CDR3 also results from other DNA sequences found in this sample. The chain links TRBV5-4 to TRBJ2-3, with D hard to call. Germline CDR1 is SGHNT and CDR2 is YYREEE (reference sequence). The CDR3 runs to 12 residues. V lost 4 bases and J 0 bases, leaving 3 bases between the germline ends. Here the CDR3 DNA reads TGTGCCAGCAGCCCTAGCACAGATACGCAGTATTTT. It yields the protein CASSPSTDTQYF.

The chain links TRBV6-5 to TRBJ2-1; 7 bases line up with TRBD2. Per germline, CDR1 MNHEY and CDR2 SVGAGI. This CDR3 contains 11 residues. With V trimmed by 5 bases and J by 10 bases, 2 bases remained unmatched. CDR3 bases: TGTGCCAGCAGTCGGGGAGGGGAGCAGTTCTTC. Its protein is CASSRGGEQFF.